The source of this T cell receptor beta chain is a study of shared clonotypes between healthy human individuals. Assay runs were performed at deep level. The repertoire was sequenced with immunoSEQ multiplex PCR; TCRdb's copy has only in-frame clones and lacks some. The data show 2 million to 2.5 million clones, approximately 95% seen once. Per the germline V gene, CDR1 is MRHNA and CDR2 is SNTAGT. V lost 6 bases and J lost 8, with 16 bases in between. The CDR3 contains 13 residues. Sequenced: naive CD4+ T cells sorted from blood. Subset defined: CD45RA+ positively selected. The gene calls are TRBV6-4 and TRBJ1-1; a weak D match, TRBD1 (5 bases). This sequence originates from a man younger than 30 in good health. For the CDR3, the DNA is TGTGCCAGCAGAAAAGGGGTTGGAGGGGAAGCTTTCTTT. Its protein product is CASRKGVGGEAFF.